Below, 24 T cell receptor beta chains from the same sample are listed, as sequenced in a study of graft-versus-host responses after intestinal transplantation. Profiled with immunoSEQ multiplex PCR; TCRdb holds only in-frame clones, not every one. The sample holds under 100,000 clones, 85% to 95% seen once. The antigens of these receptors remain unknown. The starting material was unstimulated CD8+ T cells sorted from spleen or lymph node cells, obtained before transplant. The receptor set was obtained from a human donor who was the organ donor for an intestinal transplant.

The chain couples TRBV12-5 to TRBJ1-2; D uncertain. V lost 10 bases and J 4 bases, leaving 7 bases between the germline ends. The CDR3 runs to 10 residues. In germline, CDR1 is LGHNT, CDR2 FRNRAP. This chain's CDR3 is CATRGYGYTF. For the CDR3, the DNA is TGTGCTACAAGAGGCTATGGCTACACCTTC.

The J gene is TRBJ1-6, the V gene TRBV6-5; no clear D. This CDR3 is 15 amino acids long. From germline, CDR1 is MNHEY and CDR2 SVGAGI. Trimming stripped 6 bases from V and 4 bases from J, with 13 bases between. The CDR3 nucleotides are TGTGCCAGCAGCGCCCCGGGAGGGTATAATTCACCCCTCCACTTT. Its translation: CASSAPGGYNSPLHF.

The V and J genes are TRBV6-5 and TRBJ2-5, with 10 bases matching TRBD2. CDR1 MNHEY and CDR2 SVGAGI come from the germline V gene. The CDR3 spans 15 residues. With V trimmed by 5 bases and J by 5 bases, 8 bases remained unmatched. The CDR3 region is CASSNRLAGVETQYF. The CDR3 DNA reads TGTGCCAGCAGTAATCGTCTAGCGGGAGTGGAGACCCAGTACTTC.

The rearrangement links TRBV7-6 to TRBJ2-7; D unresolved. Germline V gene lookup returns CDR1 SGHVS and CDR2 FNYEAQ. The CDR3 runs 14 residues. V was cut by 5 bases and J by 5 bases, with 16 bases left in between. The CDR3 reads CASSDWSGPDEQYF. DNA of the CDR3: TGTGCCAGCAGCGACTGGTCGGGTCCGGACGAGCAGTACTTC.

This chain links TRBV28 with TRBJ1-4; possible D gene TRBD1, 5 bases. Germline-derived CDR1 and CDR2 are MDHEN and SYDVKM. Trimming pared 3 bases from V and 2 bases from J, leaving 10 bases between. CDR3 size: 15 residues. The CDR3 protein is CASSLVGATNEKLFF. CDR3 in DNA: TGTGCCAGCAGTTTGGTAGGGGCGACTAATGAAAAACTGTTTTTT.

J is TRBJ1-2 and V is TRBV19; D perhaps matches TRBD1 (6 bases). In germline, CDR1 is LNHDA, CDR2 SQIVND (reference sequence). The V gene lost 3 bases and the J gene lost 7 bases, with 12 bases spanning the gap. The CDR3 sequence is 13 residues long. CDR3 sequence: CASSMGASSGYTF. The CDR3 DNA sequence: TGTGCCAGTAGTATGGGGGCTTCCAGTGGCTACACCTTC. Full variable domain (rest looked up from reference TRBV19 and TRBJ1-2): DGGITQSPKYLFRKEGQNVTLSCEQNLNHDAMYWYRQDPGQGLRLIYYSQIVNDFQKGDIAEGYSVSREKKESFPLTVTSAQKNPTAFYLCASSMGASSGYTFGSGTRLTVV.

The CDR3 nucleotides read TGTGCCAGCAGCTTTATGGAGCCTGAAGCTTTCTTT. Its translation: CASSFMEPEAFF. The V call is TRBV13, the J call TRBJ1-1; D ambiguous. The V and J ends lost 3 bases and 6 bases respectively, with 8 bases between them. The CDR3 has 12 amino acids. Looked up from germline, CDR1 is PRHDT and CDR2 is FYEKMQ (reference sequence).

The V call is TRBV30, the J call TRBJ2-7; D gene ambiguous. Germline V CDR1 and CDR2: GTSNPN, SVGIG (reference sequence). Trimming took off 1 base at V and 3 bases at J, with 13 bases between the two ends. CDR3 length equals 14 residues. The CDR3 reads CAWSATSLLYEQYF. CDR3 in DNA: TGTGCCTGGAGTGCGACATCGTTACTCTACGAGCAGTACTTC.

The chain uses TRBV10-3 and TRBJ2-7, with D tentatively TRBD1 (5 bases). The CDR3 totals 12 residues. V was shortened by 8 bases and J by 2 bases, with 10 bases between the two germline ends. The germline V gene has CDR1 ENHRY and CDR2 SYGVKD. Here the CDR3 reads CAIGPGPYEQYF. CDR3 DNA sequence: TGTGCCATCGGTCCAGGGCCCTACGAGCAGTACTTC.

This clone was recorded once. The CDR3 nucleotides are TGTGCCAGCAGCCAACTCACTGACGGAGATTCACCCCTCCACTTT. The encoded protein is CASSQLTDGDSPLHF. The genes are TRBV4-2 and TRBJ1-6; D is ambiguous. The CDR3 covers 15 residues. CDR1 and CDR2 (germline): LGHNA, YNFKEQ. V was shortened by 2 bases and J by 8 bases, with 13 bases between the two germline ends.

The chain combines TRBV7-8 with TRBJ2-3; TRBD2 matches at 10 bases. Trimming removed 5 bases from V and 3 bases from J; junction bases left unmatched: 8. Germline V gene sequence: CDR1 SGHVS, CDR2 FQNEAQ. The CDR3 totals 16 residues. The CDR3 nucleotides are TGTGCCAGCAGCCCGAAGCTAGCGGGGGTTACAGATACGCAGTATTTT. The encoded protein is CASSPKLAGVTDTQYF.

J is TRBJ1-3 and V is TRBV6-1, with D perhaps matching TRBD1 (5 bases). CDR1 is MNHNS, CDR2 SASEGT, per germline. The CDR3 covers 14 residues. The germline V and J ends were trimmed by 7 bases and 2 bases, with 12 bases remaining between them. The CDR3 coding sequence is TGTGCCAGCATTAAGCCAGGGACTGGAAACACCATATATTTT. It translates to CASIKPGTGNTIYF.

This sequence joins TRBV6-1 and TRBJ2-1; the D gene is possibly TRBD2 (6 bases). The CDR3 is 15 amino acids. Per germline, CDR1 MNHNS and CDR2 SASEGT. V dropped 3 bases and J dropped 0 bases, with 9 bases sitting between them. CDR3 sequence (DNA): TGTGCCAGCAGTGACGCGGGGCGCTCCTACAATGAGCAGTTCTTC. It encodes CASSDAGRSYNEQFF.

The V gene is TRBV27, the J gene TRBJ1-5, with D hard to call. Looked up from germline, CDR1 is MNHEY and CDR2 is SMNVEV (reference sequence). There are 13 residues in the CDR3. Trimming shortened V by 3 bases and J by 4 bases, and 7 bases separated the two germline ends. For the CDR3, the DNA is TGTGCCAGCAGTTTCTCCGGGAATCAGCCCCAGCATTTT. Translating gives CASSFSGNQPQHF.

The chain combines TRBV4-1 with TRBJ1-1, with a weak D call TRBD1 (5 bases). V dropped 2 bases and J dropped 4 bases, with 17 bases sitting between them. The CDR3 is 16 amino acids. Germline-derived CDR1 and CDR2 are MGHRA and YSYEKL. The CDR3, as DNA: TGCGCCAGCAGCCAACTACCCAAGGGAGGGGCCACTGAAGCTTTCTTT. It yields the protein CASSQLPKGGATEAFF.

This clone showed up just once. V gene TRBV29-1 combines with J gene TRBJ1-2, with D perhaps matching TRBD1 (6 bases). V lost 4 bases and J lost 3, with 12 bases in between. CDR1 is SQVTM and CDR2 is ANQGSEA in the germline V gene. The CDR3 has 13 amino acids. CDR3 region: CSVAYREHYGYTF. The CDR3 DNA reads TGCAGCGTTGCGTACAGGGAGCACTATGGCTACACCTTC.

The gene calls are TRBV4-3 and TRBJ2-2, with D hard to call. The germline gives CDR1 LGHNA, CDR2 YSLEER. V was cut by 0 bases and J by 6 bases, with 5 bases left in between. The CDR3 has 13 residues. CDR3 amino acids: CASSQDRAGELFF. CDR3 DNA: TGCGCCAGCAGCCAAGATCGGGCCGGGGAGCTGTTTTTT.

J is TRBJ2-1 and V is TRBV4-1, with 10 positions matching TRBD2. V shed 0 bases, J shed 6 bases, and the junction held 11 bases outside the gene matches. Germline CDR1 reads MGHRA; CDR2 reads YSYEKL. This CDR3 spans 18 amino acids. The CDR3 nucleotides read TGCGCCAGCAGCCAAGACCCAGCGGGGGGGGCAGGGGCCAATGAGCAGTTCTTC. Translation gives CASSQDPAGGAGANEQFF.

Remarks on this clone: Sequence at one end of the junction differs from germline and may be a read error. The chain has TRBV4-2 and TRBJ2-7, with a possible D match to TRBD1 (6 bases). The CDR3 is 13 amino acids. CDR1 and CDR2 from the germline V gene are LGHNA and YNFKEQ. As DNA, the CDR3 is TGTGCCGGCAGCCAGGCAGGGGCGGGCGAGCAGTACTTC. Translated, it gives CAGSQAGAGEQYF.

V usage is TRBV5-1 and J usage is TRBJ2-3; 8 positions match TRBD1. The CDR3 sequence is 15 residues long. J lost 3 bases, V lost 4 bases, and 7 bases had no gene match. Germline values: CDR1 SGHRS, CDR2 YFSETQ. Here the CDR3 reads CASSQQGQATDTQYF. The CDR3 region has the DNA TGCGCCAGCAGCCAGCAGGGACAGGCTACAGATACGCAGTATTTT.

The sample holds a few counts of this clone. The chain uses TRBV5-6 and TRBJ2-1; D remains ambiguous. The CDR3 consists of 12 residues. V was pared by 3 bases and J by 12 bases, with 13 bases between. Germline lookup yields CDR1 SGHDT and CDR2 YYEEEE. CDR3 DNA: TGTGCCAGCAGCTCCTCCGCGTTTTGGCAGTTCTTC. It yields the protein CASSSSAFWQFF. Full variable domain (missing parts from reference TRBV5-6 and TRBJ2-1): DAGVTQSPTHLIKTRGQQVTLRCSPKSGHDTVSWYQQALGQGPQFIFQYYEEEERQRGNFPDRFSGHQFPNYSSELNVNALLLGDSALYLCASSSSAFWQFFGPGTRLTVL.

The chain is built from TRBV28 and TRBJ2-7, with TRBD1 matching over 11 bases. Germline CDR1 is MDHEN and CDR2 is SYDVKM. J was trimmed by 1 base and V by 5 bases; bases with no gene match: 13. CDR3 length equals 18 residues. CDR3 sequence: CASSPYTLRDRGSYEQYF. The CDR3 DNA is TGTGCCAGCAGTCCCTACACTCTCCGGGACAGGGGGTCCTACGAGCAGTACTTC.

The chain combines TRBV6-5 with TRBJ2-7, with 7 bases lining up with TRBD2. Germline trimming cut 7 bases from V and 0 bases from J; bases unmatched to any gene: 3. This CDR3 region has 13 residues. Looked up from germline, CDR1 is MNHEY and CDR2 is SVGAGI. CDR3 region: CASNLAASYEQYF. The CDR3 region has the DNA TGTGCCAGCAACCTAGCGGCCTCCTACGAGCAGTACTTC.

This chain joins TRBV6-1 and TRBJ1-1; D remains unclear. V lost 5 bases to trimming and J lost 6 bases, with 19 bases between them. CDR3 length: 15 residues. Germline-derived CDR1 and CDR2 are MNHNS and SASEGT. The CDR3: CASSKQRLRGAEAFF. The CDR3 DNA is TGTGCCAGCAGTAAACAAAGACTACGGGGAGCTGAAGCTTTCTTT.